This T cell receptor (beta chain) appears in the sequencing data of a study of graft-versus-host responses after intestinal transplantation. Whole-study context: All recipients got anti-thymocyte globulin induction, then tacrolimus and steroids for approximately 3 years. General study points: GvH clones turned up in recipient marrow; some had shown up first in ileum or blood. After transplant, early declines in HvG clones were associated with peak levels of circulating GvH clones. Allografts carried high graft-versus-host to host-versus-graft clonal ratios in patients having graft-donor T cell macrochimerism.

Using immunoSEQ multiplex PCR, the repertoire was profiled, and TCRdb retains in-frame clones only, with some absent. The table lists some 77,000 clones, over 80% of them singletons. For this clone: Its target is unknown.

The CDR3 loop spans 14 amino acids. Germline CDR1 SGHRS, CDR2 YFSETQ. Between the trimmed V and J ends, which lost 3 bases and 7 bases, there was a span of 14 bases. The rearrangement uses TRBV5-1 and TRBJ2-1; D gene uncertain. The TCR was taken from a human patient who received an intestinal transplant, so some T cells may come from the graft donor. The starting material was PBMCs, obtained 98 days after intestinal transplantation. CDR3 nucleotide sequence: TGCGCCAGCAGCTCCCCCGCTGTTTATAATGAGCAGTTCTTC. Protein product: CASSSPAVYNEQFF.